Sequencing of this TCR beta chain was carried out in a study of CD8 T cells in Susac syndrome. CDR3 length: 11 amino acids. The germline V gene has CDR1 LNHNV and CDR2 YYDKDF (reference sequence). Trimming removed 6 bases from V and 4 bases from J, with 7 bases in between. Random hexamers were used to reverse transcribe roughly 0.45 to 1 ug of RNA. By means of immunoSEQ multiplex PCR, TCR beta CDR3 spanning 54 Vbeta and 13 Jbeta underwent amplification. One entry per CDR3 protein, called by TCRdb with MiXCR from the immunoSEQ multiplex PCR reads. The table lists a few hundred thousand distinct CDR3 sequences, roughly 85% of them singletons, with over 0.1% in the top ten. Peripheral blood CD8+ and CD4+ T cells were profiled by TCR beta sequencing. The multiple sclerosis controls consisted of treatment-naive patients with relapsing-remitting disease, either stable or active.

The specimen sequenced was CD8+ T cells from PBMCs. The V call is TRBV15, the J call TRBJ2-7; no clear D gene. The TCR sequence derives from a human donor with multiple sclerosis. CDR3 DNA: TGTGCCACCAGATCCGGGTACGAGCAGTACTTC. Amino acid sequence: CATRSGYEQYF.